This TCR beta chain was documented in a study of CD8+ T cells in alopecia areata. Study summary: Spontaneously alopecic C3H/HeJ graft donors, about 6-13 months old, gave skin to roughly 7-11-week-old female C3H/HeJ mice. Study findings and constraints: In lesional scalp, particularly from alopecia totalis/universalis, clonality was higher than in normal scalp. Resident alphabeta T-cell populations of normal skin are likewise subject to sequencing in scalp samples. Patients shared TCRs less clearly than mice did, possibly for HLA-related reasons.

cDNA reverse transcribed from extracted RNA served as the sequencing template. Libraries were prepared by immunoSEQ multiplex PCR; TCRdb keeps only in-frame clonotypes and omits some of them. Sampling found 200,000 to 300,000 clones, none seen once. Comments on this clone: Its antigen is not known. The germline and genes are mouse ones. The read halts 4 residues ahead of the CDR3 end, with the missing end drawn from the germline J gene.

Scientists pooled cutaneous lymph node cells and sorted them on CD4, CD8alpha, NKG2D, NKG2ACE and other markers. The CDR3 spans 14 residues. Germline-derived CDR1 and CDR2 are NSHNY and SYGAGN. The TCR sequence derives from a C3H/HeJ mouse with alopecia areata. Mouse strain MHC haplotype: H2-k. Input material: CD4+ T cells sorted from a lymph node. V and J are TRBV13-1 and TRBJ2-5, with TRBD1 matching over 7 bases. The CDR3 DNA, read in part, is TGTGCCAGCAGTGATTGGGACAGTGGCGAC. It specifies CASSDWDSGD. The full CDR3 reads CASSDWDSGDTQYF.